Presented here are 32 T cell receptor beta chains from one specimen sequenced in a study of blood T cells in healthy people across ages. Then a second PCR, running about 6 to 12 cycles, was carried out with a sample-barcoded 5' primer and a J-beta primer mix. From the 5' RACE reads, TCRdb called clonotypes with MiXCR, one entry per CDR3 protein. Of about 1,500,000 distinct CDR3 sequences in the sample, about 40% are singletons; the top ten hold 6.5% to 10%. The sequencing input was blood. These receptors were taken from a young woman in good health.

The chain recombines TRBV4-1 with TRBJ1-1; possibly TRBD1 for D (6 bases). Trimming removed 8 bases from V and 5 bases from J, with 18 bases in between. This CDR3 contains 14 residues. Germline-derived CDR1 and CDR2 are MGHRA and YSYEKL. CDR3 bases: TGCGCCAGCCGGGGGGAGGGGGGACGGACTGAAGCTTTCTTT. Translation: CASRGEGGRTEAFF.

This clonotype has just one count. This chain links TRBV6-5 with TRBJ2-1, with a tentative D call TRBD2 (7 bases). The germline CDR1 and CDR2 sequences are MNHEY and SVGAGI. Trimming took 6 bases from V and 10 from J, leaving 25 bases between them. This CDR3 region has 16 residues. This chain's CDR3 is CASRPDRTSGTPEQFF. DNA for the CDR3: TGTGCCAGCAGGCCCGACCGGACTAGTGGGACACCCGAGCAGTTCTTC.

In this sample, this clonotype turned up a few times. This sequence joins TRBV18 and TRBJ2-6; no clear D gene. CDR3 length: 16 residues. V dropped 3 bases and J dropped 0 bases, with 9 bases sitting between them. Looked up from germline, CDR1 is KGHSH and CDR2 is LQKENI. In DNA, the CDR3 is TGTGCCAGCTCACCGATGAAAATCTCTGGGGCCAACGTCCTGACTTTC. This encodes CASSPMKISGANVLTF.

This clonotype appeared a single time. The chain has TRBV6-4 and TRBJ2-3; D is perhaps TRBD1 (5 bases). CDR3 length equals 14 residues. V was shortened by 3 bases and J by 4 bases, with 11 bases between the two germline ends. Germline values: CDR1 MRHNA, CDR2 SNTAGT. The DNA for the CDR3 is TGTGCCAGCAGTGATGGTACAGGTCCAGATACGCAGTATTTT. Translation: CASSDGTGPDTQYF.

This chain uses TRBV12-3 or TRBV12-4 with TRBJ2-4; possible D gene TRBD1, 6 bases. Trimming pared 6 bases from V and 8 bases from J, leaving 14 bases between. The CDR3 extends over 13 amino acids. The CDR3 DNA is TGTGCCAGCAGACAAGACAGGTGGGACATTCAGTACTTC. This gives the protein CASRQDRWDIQYF.

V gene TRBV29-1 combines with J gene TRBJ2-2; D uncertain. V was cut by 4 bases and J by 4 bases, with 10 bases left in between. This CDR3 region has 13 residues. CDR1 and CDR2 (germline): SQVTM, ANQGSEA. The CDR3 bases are TGCAGCGTTGGCCGGGTACCCACCGGGGAGCTGTTTTTT. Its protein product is CSVGRVPTGELFF.

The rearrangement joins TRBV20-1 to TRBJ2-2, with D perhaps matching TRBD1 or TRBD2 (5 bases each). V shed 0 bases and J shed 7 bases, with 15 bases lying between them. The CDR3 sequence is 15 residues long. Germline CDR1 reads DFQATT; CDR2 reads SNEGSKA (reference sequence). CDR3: CSARDPRGVGGELFF. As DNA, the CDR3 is TGCAGTGCTAGAGATCCGAGGGGAGTCGGCGGGGAGCTGTTTTTT.

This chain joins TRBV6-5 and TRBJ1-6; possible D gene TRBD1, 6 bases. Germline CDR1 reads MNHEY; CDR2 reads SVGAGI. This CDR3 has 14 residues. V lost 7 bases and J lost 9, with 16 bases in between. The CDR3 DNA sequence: TGTGCCAGCAAGTCACAGGGTAGGGTTTCACCCCTCCACTTT. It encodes CASKSQGRVSPLHF.

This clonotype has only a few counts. CDR3 nucleotide sequence: TGCAGTGCTAGAGCGACTAGCGGGGGGTTCTACGAGCAGTACTTC. This translates into CSARATSGGFYEQYF. The genes are TRBV20-1 and TRBJ2-7; 13 bases fit TRBD2. The CDR3 is made up of 15 amino acids. Germline loops: CDR1 DFQATT, CDR2 SNEGSKA (reference sequence). The J segment lost 3 bases and the V segment lost 1 base, leaving 3 bases of the junction unmatched.

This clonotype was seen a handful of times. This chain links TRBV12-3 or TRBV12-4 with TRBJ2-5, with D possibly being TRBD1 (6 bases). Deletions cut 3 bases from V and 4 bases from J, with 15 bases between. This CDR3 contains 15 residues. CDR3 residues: CASSLTGRGGETQYF. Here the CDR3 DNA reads TGTGCCAGCAGTTTGACTGGCAGGGGTGGAGAGACCCAGTACTTC.

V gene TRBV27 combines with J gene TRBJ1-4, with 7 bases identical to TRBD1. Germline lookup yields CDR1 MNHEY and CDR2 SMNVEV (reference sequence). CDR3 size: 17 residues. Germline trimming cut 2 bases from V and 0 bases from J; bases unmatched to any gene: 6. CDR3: CASSLRQGETTNEKLFF. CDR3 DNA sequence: TGTGCCAGCAGTTTAAGGCAGGGGGAAACAACTAATGAAAAACTGTTTTTT.

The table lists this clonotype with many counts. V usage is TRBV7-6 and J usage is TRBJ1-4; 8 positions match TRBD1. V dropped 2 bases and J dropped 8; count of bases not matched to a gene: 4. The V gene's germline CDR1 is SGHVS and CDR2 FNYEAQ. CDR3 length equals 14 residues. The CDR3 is CASSLSGGGEKLFF. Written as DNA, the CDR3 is TGTGCCAGCAGCTTATCAGGGGGCGGGGAAAAACTGTTTTTT.

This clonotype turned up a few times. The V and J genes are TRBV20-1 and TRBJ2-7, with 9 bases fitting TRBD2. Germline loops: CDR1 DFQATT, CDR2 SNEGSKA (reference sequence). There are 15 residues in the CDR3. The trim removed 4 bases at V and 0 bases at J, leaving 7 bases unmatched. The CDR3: CSAIGYSGSSYEQYF. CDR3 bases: TGCAGTGCTATTGGGTATAGCGGGAGCTCCTACGAGCAGTACTTC.

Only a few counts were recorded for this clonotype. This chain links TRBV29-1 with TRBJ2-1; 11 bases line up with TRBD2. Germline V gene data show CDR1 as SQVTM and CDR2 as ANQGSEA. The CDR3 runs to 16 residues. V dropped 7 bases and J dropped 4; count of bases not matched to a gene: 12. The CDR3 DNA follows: TGCAGCGCGGAGGGACTAGCGGAACCTTCTTACAATGAGCAGTTCTTC. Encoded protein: CSAEGLAEPSYNEQFF.

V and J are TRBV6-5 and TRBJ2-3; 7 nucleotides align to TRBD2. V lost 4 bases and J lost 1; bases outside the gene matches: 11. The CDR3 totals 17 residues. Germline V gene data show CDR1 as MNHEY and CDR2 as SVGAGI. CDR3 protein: CASSSGRVRDGTDTQYF. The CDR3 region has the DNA TGTGCCAGCAGTTCTGGGAGGGTTAGGGACGGCACAGATACGCAGTATTTT.

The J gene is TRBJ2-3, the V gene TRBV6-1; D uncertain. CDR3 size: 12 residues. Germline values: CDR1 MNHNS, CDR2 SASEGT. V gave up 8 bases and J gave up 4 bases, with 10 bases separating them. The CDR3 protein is CASLFDADTQYF. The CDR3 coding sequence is TGTGCCAGCTTATTCGATGCAGATACGCAGTATTTT.

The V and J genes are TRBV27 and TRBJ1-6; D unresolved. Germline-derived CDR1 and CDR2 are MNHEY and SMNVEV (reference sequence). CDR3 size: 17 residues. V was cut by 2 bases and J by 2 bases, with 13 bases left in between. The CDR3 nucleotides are TGTGCCAGCAGTTTAGGTTGGTCGGCGGCCTATAATTCACCCCTCCACTTT. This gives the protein CASSLGWSAAYNSPLHF.

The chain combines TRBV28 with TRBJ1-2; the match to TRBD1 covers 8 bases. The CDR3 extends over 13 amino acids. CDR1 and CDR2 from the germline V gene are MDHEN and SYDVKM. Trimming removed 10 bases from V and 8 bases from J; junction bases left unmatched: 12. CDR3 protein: CANRPQGAGGYTF. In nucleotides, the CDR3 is TGTGCCAACAGGCCCCAGGGGGCGGGCGGCTACACCTTC.

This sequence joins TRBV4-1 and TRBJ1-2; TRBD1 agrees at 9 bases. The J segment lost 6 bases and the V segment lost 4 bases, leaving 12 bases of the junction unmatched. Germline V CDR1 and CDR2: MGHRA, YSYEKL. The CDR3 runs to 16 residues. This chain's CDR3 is CASSPKRQGGGNGYTF. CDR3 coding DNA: TGCGCCAGCAGCCCAAAACGACAGGGGGGAGGTAATGGCTACACCTTC.

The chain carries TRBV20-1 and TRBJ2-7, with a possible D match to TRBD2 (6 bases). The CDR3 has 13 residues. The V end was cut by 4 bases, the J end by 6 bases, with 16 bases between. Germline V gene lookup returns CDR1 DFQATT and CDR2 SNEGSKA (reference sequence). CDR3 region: CSATLVRGGEQYF. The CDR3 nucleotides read TGCAGTGCTACCCTAGTCCGGGGAGGCGAGCAGTACTTC.

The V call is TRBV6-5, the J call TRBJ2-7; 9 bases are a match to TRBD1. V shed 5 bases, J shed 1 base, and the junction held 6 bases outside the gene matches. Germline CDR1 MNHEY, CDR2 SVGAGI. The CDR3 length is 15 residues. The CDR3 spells CASSRRTGASYEQYF. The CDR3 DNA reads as TGTGCCAGCAGTCGGAGGACAGGGGCGTCCTACGAGCAGTACTTC.

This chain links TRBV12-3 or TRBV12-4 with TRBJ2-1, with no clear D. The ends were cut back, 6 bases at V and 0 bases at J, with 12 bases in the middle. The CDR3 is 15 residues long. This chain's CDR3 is CASRESTSSYNEQFF. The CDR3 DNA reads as TGTGCCAGCAGAGAAAGCACGAGCTCCTACAATGAGCAGTTCTTC.

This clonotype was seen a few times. DNA for the CDR3: TGTGCCAGCAGTGAAAGGGGCGGAACATATACGCAGTATTTT. Residues: CASSERGGTYTQYF. The chain uses TRBV6-1 and TRBJ2-3; D is possibly TRBD1 (5 bases). Trimming took 2 bases from V and 7 from J, leaving 13 bases between them. This CDR3 is 14 amino acids long. Germline values: CDR1 MNHNS, CDR2 SASEGT.

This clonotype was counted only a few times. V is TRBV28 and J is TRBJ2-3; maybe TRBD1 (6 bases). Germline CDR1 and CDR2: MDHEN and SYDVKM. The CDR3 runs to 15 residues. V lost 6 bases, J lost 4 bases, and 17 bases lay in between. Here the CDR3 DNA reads TGTGCCAGCAGCTTTACAGGGAATACCGCAGATACGCAGTATTTT. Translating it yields CASSFTGNTADTQYF.

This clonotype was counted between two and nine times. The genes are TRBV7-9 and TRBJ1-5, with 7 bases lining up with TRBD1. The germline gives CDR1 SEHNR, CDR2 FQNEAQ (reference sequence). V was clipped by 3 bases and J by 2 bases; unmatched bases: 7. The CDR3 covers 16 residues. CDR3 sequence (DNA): TGTGCCAGCAGCTTCTCGACAGGGATGGGCAATCAGCCCCAGCATTTT. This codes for CASSFSTGMGNQPQHF.

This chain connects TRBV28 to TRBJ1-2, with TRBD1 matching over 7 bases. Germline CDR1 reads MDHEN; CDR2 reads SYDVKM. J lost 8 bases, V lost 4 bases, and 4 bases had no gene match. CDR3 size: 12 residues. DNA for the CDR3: TGTGCCAGCAGTTCGGACAGGTGGGGCTACACCTTC. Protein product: CASSSDRWGYTF.

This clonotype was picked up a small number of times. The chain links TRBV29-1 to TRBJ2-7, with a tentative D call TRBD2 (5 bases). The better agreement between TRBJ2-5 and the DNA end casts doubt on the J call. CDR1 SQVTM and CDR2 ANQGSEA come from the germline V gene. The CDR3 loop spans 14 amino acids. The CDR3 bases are TGCAGCGCCCCGGGGTGGACCAGTGAAGGGACCCAGTACTTC. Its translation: CSAPGWTSEGTQYF.

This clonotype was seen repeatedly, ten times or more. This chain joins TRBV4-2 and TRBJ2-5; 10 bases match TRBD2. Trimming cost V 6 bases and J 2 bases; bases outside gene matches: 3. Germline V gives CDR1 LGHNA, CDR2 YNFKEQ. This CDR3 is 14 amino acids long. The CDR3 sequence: CASRASGGQETQYF. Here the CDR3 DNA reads TGTGCCAGCAGGGCTAGCGGGGGACAAGAGACCCAGTACTTC.

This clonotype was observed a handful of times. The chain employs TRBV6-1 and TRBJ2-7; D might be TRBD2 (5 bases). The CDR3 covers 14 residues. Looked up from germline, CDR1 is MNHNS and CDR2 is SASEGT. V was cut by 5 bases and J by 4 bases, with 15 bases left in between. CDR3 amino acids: CASSQHSSGYEQYF. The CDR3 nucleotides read TGTGCCAGCAGTCAACATTCATCGGGATACGAGCAGTACTTC.

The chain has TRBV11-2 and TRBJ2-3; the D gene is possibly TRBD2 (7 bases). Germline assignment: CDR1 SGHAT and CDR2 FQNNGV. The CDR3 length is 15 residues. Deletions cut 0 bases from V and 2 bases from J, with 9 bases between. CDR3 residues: CASSLDGGPTDTQYF. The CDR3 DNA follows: TGTGCCAGCAGCTTAGACGGGGGGCCCACAGATACGCAGTATTTT.

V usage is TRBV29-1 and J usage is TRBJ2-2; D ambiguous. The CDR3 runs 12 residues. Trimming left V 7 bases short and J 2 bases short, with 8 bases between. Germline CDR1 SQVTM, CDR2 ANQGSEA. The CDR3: CSGRLNTGELFF. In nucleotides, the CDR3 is TGCAGCGGCCGTTTAAACACCGGGGAGCTGTTTTTT.

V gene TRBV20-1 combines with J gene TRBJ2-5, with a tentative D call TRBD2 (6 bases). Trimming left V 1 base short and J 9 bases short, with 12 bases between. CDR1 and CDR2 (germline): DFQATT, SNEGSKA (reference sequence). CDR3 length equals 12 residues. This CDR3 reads CSARVPGGAQYF. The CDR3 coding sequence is TGCAGTGCTAGAGTACCGGGCGGGGCCCAGTACTTC.